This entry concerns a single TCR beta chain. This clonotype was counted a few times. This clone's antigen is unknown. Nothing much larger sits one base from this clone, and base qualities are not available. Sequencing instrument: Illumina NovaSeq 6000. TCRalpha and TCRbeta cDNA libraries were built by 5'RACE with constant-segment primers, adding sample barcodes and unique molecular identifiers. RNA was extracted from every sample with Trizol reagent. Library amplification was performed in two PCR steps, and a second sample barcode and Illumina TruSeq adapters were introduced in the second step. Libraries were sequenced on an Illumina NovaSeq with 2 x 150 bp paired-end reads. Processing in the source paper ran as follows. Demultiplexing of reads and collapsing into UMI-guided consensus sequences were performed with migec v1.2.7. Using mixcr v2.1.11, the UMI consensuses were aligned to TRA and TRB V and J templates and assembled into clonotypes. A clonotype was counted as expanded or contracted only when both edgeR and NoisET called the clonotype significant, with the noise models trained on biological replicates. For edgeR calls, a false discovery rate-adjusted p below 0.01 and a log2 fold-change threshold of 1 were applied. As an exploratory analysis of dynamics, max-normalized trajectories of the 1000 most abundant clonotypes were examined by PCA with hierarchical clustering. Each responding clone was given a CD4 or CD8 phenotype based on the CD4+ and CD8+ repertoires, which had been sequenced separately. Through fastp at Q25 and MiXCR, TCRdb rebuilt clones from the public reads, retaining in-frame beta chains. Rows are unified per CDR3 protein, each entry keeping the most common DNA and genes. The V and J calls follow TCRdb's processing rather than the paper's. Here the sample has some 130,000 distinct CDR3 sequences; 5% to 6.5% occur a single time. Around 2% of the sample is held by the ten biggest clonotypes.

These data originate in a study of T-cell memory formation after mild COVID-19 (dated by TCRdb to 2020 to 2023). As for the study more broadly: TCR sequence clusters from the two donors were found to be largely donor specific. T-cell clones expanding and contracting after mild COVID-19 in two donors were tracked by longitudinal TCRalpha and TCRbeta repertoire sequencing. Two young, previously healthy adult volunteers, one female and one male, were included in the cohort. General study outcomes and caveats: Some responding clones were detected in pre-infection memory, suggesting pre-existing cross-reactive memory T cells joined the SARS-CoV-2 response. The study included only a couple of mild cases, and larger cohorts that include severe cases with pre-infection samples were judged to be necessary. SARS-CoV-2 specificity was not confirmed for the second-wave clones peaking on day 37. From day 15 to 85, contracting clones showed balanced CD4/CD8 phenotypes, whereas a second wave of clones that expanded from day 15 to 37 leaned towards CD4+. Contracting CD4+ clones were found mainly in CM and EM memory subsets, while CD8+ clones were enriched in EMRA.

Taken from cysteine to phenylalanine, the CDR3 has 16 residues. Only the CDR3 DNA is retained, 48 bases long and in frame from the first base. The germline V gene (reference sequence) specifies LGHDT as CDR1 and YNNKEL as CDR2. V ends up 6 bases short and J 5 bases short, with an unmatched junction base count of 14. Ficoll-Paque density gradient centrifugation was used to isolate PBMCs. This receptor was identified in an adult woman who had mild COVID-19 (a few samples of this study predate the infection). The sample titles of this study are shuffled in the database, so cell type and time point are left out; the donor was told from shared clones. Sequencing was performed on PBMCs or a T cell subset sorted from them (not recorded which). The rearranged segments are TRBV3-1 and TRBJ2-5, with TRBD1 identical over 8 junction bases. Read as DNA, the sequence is TGTGCCAGCAGTCGCCCCGTGACAGGGGTCGGGGAGACCCAGTACTTC. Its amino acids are CASSRPVTGVGETQYF.